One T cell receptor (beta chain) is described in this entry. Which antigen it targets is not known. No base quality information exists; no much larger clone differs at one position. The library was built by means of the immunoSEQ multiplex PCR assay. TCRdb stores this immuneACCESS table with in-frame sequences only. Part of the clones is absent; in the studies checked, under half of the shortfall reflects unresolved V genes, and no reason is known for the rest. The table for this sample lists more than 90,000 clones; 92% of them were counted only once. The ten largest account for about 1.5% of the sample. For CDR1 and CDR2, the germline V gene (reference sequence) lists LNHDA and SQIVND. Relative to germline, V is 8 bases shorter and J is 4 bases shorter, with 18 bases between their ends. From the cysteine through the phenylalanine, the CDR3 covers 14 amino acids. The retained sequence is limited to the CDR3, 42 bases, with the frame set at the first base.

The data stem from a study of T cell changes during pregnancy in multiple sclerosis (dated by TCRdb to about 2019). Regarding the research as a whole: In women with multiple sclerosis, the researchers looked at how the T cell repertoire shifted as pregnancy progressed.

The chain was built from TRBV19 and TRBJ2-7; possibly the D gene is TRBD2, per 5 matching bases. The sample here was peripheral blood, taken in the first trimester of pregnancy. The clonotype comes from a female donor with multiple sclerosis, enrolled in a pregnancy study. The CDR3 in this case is CASSTGSPGYEQYF. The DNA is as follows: TGTGCCAGTTCGACGGGGTCACCCGGATACGAGCAGTACTTC.